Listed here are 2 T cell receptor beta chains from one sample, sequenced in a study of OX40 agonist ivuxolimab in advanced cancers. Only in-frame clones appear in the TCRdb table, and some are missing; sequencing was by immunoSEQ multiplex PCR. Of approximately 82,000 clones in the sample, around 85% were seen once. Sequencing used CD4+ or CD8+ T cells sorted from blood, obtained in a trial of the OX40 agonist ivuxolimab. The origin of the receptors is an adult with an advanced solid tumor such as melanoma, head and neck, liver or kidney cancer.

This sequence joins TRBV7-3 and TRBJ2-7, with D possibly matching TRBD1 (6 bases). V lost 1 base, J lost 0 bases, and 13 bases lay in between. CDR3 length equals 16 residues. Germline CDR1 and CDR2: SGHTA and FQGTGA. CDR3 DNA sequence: TGTGCCAGCAGCTTAATGGGGGCCCTGGACTCCTACGAGCAGTACTTC. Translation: CASSLMGALDSYEQYF.

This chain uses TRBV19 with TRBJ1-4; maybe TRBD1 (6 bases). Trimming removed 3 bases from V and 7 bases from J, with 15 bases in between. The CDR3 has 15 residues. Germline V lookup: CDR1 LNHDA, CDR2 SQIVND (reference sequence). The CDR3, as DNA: TGTGCCAGTAGTATTCGGGCAGGGGTAGGTGAAAAACTGTTTTTT. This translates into CASSIRAGVGEKLFF.